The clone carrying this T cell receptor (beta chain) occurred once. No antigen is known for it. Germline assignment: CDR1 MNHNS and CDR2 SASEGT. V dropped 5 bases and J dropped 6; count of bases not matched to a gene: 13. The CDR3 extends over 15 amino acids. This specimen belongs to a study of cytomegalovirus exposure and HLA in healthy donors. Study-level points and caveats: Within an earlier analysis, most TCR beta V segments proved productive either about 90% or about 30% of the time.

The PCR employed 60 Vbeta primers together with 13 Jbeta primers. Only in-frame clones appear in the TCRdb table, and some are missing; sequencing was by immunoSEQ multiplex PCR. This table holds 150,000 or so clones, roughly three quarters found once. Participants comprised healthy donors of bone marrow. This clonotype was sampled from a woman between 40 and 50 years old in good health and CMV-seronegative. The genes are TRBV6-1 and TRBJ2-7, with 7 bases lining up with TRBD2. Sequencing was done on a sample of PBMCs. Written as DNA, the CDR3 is TGTGCCAGCAGTCGATTGCTGGCGGGAGATGTCGAGCAGTACTTC. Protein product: CASSRLLAGDVEQYF.